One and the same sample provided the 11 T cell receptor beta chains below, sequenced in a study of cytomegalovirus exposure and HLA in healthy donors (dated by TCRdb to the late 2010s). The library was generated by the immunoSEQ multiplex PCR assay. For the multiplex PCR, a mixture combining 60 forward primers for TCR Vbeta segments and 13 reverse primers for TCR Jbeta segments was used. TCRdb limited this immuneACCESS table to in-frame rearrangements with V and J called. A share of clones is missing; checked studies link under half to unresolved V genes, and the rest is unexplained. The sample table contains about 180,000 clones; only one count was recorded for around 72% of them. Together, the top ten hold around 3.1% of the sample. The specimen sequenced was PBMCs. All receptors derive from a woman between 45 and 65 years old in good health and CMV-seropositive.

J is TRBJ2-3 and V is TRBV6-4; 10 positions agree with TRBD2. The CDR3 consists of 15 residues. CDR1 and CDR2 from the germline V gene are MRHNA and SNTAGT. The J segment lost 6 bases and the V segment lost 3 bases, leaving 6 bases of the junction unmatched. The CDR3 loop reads CASSEWSGGADTQYF. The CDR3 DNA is TGTGCCAGCAGTGAATGGAGCGGGGGGGCGGATACGCAGTATTTT.

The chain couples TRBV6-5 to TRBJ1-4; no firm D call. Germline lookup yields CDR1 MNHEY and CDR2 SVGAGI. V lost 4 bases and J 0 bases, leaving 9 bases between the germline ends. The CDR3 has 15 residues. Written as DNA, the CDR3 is TGTGCCAGCAGTTCTTCCCCCGCAACTAATGAAAAACTGTTTTTT. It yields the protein CASSSSPATNEKLFF.

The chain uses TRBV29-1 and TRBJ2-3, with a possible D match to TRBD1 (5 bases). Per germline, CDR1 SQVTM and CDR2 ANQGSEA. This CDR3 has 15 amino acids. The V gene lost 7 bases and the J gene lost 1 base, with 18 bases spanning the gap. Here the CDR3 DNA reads TGCAGCGCGCGCTTCCCTACAGGTGGCACAGATACGCAGTATTTT. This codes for CSARFPTGGTDTQYF.

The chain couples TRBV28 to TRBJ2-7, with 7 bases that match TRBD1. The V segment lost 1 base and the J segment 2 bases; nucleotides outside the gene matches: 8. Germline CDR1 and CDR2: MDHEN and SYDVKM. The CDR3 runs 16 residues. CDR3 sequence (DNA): TGTGCCAGCAGTTTATTCGGACAGGTGGTGGCCTACGAGCAGTACTTC. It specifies CASSLFGQVVAYEQYF.

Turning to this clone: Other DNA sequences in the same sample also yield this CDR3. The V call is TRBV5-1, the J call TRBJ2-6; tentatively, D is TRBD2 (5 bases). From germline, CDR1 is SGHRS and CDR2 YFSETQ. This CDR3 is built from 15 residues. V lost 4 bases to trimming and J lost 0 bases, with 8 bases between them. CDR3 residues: CASSLGSSGANVLTF. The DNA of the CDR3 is TGCGCCAGCAGCCTGGGGAGCTCTGGGGCCAACGTCCTGACTTTC. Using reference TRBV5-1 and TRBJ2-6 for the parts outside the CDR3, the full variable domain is KAGVTQTPRYLIKTRGQQVTLSCSPISGHRSVSWYQQTPGQGLQFLFEYFSETQRNKGNFPGRFSGRQFSNSRSEMNVSTLELGDSALYLCASSLGSSGANVLTFGAGSRLTVL.

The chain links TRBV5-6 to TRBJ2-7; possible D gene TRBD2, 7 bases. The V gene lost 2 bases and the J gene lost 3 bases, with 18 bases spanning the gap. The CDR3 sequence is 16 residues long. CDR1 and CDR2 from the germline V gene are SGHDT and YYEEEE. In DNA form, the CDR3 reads TGTGCCAGCAGCTTAGGGGGGGACCCTAATGGCTACGAGCAGTACTTC. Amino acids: CASSLGGDPNGYEQYF.

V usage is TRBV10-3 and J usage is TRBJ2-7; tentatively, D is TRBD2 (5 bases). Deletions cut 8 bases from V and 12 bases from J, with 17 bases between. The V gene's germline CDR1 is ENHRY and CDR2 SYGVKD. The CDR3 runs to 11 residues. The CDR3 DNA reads TGTGCCATCGTTGAACGGGATCTATGGTACTTC. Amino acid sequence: CAIVERDLWYF.

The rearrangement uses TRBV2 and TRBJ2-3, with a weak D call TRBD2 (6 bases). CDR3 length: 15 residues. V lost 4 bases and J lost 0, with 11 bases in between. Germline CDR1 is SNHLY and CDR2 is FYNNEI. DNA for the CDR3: TGTGCCAGCAGTGTAGGCGGGGTTAGCACAGATACGCAGTATTTT. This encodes CASSVGGVSTDTQYF. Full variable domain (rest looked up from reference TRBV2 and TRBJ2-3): EPEVTQTPSHQVTQMGQEVILRCVPISNHLYFYWYRQILGQKVEFLVSFYNNEISEKSEIFDDQFSVERPDGSNFTLKIRSTKLEDSAMYFCASSVGGVSTDTQYFGPGTRLTVL.

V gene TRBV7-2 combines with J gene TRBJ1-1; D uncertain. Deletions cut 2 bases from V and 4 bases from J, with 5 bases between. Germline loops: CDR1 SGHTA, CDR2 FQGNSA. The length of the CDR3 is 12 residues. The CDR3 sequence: CASSLWSTEAFF. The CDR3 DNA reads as TGTGCCAGCAGCTTATGGAGCACTGAAGCTTTCTTT.

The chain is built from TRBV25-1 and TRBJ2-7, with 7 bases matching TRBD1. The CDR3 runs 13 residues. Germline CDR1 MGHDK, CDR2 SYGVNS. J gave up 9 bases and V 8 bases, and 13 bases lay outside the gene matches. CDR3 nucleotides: TGTGCCAGCGGGACAGCCGTTTCTAAGATGCAGTACTTC. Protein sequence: CASGTAVSKMQYF.

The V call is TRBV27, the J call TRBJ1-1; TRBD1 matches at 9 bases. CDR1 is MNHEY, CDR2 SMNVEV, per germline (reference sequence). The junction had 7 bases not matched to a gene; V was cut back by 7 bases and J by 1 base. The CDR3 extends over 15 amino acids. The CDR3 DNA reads TGTGCCAGCATCCCCTGGGGACAGGGGAACACTGAAGCTTTCTTT. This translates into CASIPWGQGNTEAFF.